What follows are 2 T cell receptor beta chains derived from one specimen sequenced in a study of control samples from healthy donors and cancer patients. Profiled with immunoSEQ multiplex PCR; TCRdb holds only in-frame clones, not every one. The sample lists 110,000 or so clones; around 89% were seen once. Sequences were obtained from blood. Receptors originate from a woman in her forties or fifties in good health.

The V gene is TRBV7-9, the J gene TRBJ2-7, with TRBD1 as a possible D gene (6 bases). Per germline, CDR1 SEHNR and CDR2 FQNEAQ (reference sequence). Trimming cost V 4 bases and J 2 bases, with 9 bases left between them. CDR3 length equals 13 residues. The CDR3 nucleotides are TGTGCCAGCAGCTCCCGGGACACCTACGAGCAGTACTTC. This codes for CASSSRDTYEQYF.

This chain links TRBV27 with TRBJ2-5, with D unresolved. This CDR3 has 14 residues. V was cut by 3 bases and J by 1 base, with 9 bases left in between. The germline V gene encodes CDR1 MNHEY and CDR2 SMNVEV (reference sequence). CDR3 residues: CASSFRATQETQYF. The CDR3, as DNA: TGTGCCAGCAGTTTCCGGGCGACCCAAGAGACCCAGTACTTC.